Below, one TCR beta chain is given with its context. V was shortened by 4 bases and J by 4 bases, with 10 bases between the two germline ends. The CDR3 spans 13 residues. Germline V gene data show CDR1 as MNHNY and CDR2 as SVGAGI (reference sequence). Patients at the Seattle site were enrolled during active infection and followed longitudinally. Authors' processing steps: How many nucleated cells were present was estimated from reference gene primer amplification. Using immunoSEQ multiplex PCR, the repertoire was profiled, and TCRdb retains in-frame clones only, with some absent. The V and J calls and clone size were taken over from that table, and D and trimming were inferred from the DNA. The table includes about 150,000 clones, about 85% detected once. The sample is drawn from a study of blood T cell repertoires in COVID-19. Study overall: The origin of the acute and convalescent COVID-19 samples was the United States, Italy and Spain. Sample material is recorded as cDNA or gDNA derived from T cells, B-cell-depleted T cells, or PBMCs.

Input material: peripheral blood. The TCR comes from a man older than 75 with COVID-19, enrolled during active disease. The J gene is TRBJ1-2, the V gene TRBV6-6, with a weak D call TRBD1 (6 bases). The CDR3 protein is CASSSTGAYGYTF. Written as DNA, the CDR3 is TGTGCCAGCAGTTCGACAGGAGCCTATGGCTACACCTTC.